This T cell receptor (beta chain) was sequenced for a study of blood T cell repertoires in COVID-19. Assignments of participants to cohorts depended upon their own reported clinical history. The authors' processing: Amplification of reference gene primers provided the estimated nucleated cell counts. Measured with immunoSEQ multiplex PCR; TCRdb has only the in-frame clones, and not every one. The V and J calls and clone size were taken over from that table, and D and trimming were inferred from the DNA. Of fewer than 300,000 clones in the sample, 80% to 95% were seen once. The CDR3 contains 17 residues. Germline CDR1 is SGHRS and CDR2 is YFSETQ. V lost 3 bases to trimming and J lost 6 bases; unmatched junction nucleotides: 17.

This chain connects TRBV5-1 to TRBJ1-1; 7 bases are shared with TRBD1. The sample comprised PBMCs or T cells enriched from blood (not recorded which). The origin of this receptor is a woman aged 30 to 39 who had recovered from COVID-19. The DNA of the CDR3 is TGCGCCAGCAGCTCCTCGGCGGCAGGGGGTTTAGTTTCTGAAGCTTTCTTT. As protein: CASSSSAAGGLVSEAFF.